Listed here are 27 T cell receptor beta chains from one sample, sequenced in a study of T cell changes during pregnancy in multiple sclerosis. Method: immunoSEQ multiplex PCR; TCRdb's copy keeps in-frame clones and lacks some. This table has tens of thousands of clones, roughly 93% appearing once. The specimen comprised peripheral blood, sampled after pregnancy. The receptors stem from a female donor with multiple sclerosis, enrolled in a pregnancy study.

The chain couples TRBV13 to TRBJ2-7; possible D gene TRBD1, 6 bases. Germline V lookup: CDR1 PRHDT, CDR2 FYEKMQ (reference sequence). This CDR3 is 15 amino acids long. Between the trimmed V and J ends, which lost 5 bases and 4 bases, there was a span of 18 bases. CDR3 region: CASSPGAGAGYEQYF. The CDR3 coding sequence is TGTGCCAGCAGCCCCGGAGCAGGGGCCGGTTACGAGCAGTACTTC. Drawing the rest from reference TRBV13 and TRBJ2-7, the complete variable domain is AAGVIQSPRHLIKEKRETATLKCYPIPRHDTVYWYQQGPGQDPQFLISFYEKMQSDKGSIPDRFSAQQFSDYHSELNMSSLELGDSALYFCASSPGAGAGYEQYFGPGTRLTVT.

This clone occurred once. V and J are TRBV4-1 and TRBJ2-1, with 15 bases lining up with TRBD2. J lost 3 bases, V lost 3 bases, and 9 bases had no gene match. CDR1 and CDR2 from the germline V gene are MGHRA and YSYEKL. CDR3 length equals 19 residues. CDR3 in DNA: TGCGCCAGCAGCCAGACGGGACTAGCGGGAGGTCCGGGCTACAATGAGCAGTTCTTC. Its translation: CASSQTGLAGGPGYNEQFF.

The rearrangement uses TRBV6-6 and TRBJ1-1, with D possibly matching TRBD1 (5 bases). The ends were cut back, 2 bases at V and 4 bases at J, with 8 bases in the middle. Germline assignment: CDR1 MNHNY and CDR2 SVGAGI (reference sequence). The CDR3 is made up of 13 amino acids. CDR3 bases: TGTGCCAGCAGTTACGAAGGGGTCACTGAAGCTTTCTTT. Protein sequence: CASSYEGVTEAFF.

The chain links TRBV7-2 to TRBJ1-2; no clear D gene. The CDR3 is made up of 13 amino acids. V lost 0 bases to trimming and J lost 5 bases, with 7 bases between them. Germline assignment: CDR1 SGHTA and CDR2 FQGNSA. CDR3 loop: CASSLAIDYGYTF. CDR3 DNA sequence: TGTGCCAGCAGCTTAGCGATAGATTATGGCTACACCTTC.

This CDR3 is CASANRGAIDEAFF. The CDR3 coding sequence is TGCGCCAGCGCCAACCGGGGGGCGATTGATGAAGCTTTCTTT. The V and J genes are TRBV5-1 and TRBJ1-1; maybe TRBD1 (6 bases). V lost 7 bases and J lost 7, with 20 bases in between. Germline V gives CDR1 SGHRS, CDR2 YFSETQ. The CDR3 runs to 14 residues.

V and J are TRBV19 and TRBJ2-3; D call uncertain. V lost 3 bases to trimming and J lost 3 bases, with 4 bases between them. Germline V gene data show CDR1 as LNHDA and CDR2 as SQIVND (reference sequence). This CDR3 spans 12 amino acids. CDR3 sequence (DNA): TGTGCCAGTAGTATCGGTACAGATACGCAGTATTTT. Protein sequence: CASSIGTDTQYF.

The CDR3 region is CASSLFRSDEQFF. CDR3 in DNA: TGTGCCAGCAGTTTATTCAGGTCGGATGAGCAGTTCTTC. The J gene is TRBJ2-1, the V gene TRBV27; D not resolved. CDR3 length equals 13 residues. Trimming pared 1 base from V and 8 bases from J, leaving 9 bases between. Germline V gene data show CDR1 as MNHEY and CDR2 as SMNVEV (reference sequence).

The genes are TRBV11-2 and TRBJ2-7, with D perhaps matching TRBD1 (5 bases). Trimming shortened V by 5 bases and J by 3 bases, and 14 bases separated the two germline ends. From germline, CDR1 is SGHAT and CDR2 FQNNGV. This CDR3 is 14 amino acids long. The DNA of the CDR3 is TGTGCCAGCAGCCCCCTTCGGCAGGGCTACGAGCAGTACTTC. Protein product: CASSPLRQGYEQYF.

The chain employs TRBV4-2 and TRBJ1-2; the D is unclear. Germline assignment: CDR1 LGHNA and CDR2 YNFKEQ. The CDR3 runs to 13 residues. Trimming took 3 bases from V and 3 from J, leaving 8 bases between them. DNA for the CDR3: TGTGCCAGCAGCCAGGGAGCCTACTATGGCTACACCTTC. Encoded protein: CASSQGAYYGYTF.

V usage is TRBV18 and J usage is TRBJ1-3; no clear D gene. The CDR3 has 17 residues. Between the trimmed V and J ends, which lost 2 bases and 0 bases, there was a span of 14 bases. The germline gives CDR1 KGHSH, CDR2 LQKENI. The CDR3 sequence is CASSPERVWSSGNTIYF. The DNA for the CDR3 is TGTGCCAGCTCACCAGAGAGGGTGTGGAGCTCTGGAAACACCATATATTTT.

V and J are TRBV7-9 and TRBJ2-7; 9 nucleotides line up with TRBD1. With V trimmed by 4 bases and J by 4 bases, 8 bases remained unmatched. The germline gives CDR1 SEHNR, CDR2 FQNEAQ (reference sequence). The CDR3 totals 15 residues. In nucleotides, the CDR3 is TGTGCCAGCAGCTCGATCGGGACAGGGATATACGAGCAGTACTTC. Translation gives CASSSIGTGIYEQYF.

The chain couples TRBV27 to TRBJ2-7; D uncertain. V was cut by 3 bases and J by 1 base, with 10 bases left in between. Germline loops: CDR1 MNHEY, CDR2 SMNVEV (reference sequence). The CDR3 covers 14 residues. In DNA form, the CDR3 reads TGTGCCAGCAGTTTGGCGGCTTATTCCTACGAGCAGTACTTC. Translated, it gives CASSLAAYSYEQYF.

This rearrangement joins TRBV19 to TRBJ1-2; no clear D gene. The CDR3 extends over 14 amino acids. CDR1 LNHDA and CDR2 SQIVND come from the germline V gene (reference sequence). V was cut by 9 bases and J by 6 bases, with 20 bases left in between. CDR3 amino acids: CASLDSLVRNGYTF. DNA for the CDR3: TGTGCCAGCCTGGACTCTTTAGTTCGGAATGGCTACACCTTC.

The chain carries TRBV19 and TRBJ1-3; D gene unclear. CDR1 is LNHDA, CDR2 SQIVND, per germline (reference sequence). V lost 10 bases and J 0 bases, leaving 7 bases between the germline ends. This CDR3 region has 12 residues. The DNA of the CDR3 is TGTGCCACCTCCCGCTCTGGAAACACCATATATTTT. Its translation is CATSRSGNTIYF.

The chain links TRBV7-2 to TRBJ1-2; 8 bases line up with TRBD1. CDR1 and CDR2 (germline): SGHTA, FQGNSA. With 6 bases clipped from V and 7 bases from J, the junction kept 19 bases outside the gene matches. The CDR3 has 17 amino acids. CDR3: CASRTGQGRRPFSGYTF. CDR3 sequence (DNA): TGTGCCAGCAGGACCGGACAGGGCCGTCGTCCCTTTAGTGGCTACACCTTC.

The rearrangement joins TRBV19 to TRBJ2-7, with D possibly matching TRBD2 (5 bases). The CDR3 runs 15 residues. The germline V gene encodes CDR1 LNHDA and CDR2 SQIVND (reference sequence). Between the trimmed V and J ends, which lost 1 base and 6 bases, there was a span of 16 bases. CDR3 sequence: CASSIVGRGSVEQYF. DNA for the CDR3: TGTGCCAGTAGTATAGTAGGGAGAGGGTCTGTCGAGCAGTACTTC.

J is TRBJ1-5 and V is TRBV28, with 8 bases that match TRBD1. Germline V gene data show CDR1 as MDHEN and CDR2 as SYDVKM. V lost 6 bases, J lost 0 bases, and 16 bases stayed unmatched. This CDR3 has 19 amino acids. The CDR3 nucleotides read TGTGCCAGCAGACCTCCGGGACAGGCCCCGATTTATAGCAATCAGCCCCAGCATTTT. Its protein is CASRPPGQAPIYSNQPQHF.

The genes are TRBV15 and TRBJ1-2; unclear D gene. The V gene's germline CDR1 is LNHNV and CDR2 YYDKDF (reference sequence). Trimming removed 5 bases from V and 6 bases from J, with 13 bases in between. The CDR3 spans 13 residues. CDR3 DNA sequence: TGTGCCACCAGCCGACCGGGTATGGATGGCTACACCTTC. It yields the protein CATSRPGMDGYTF. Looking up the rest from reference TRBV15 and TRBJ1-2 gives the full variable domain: DAMVIQNPRYQVTQFGKPVTLSCSQTLNHNVMYWYQQKSSQAPKLLFHYYDKDFNNEADTPDNFQSRRPNTSFCFLDIRSPGLGDTAMYLCATSRPGMDGYTFGSGTRLTVV.

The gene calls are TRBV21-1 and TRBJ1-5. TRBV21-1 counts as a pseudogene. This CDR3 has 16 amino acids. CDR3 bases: TGTGCCAGCAACCCCACTAAGGCGAATGACAATCAGCCCCAGCATTTT. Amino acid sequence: CASNPTKANDNQPQHF.

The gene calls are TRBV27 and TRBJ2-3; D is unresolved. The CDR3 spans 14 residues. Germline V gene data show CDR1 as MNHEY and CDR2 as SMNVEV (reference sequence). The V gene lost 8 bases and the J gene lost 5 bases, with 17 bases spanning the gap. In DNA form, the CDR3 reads TGTGCCAGCGCCGGGTTAGCTATTGGAGATACGCAGTATTTT. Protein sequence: CASAGLAIGDTQYF.

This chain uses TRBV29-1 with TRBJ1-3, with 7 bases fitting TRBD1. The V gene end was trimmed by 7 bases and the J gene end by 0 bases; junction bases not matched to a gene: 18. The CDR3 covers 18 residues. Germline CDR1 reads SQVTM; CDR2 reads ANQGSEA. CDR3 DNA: TGCAGCGCCCTCTCTTTTACAGGGGACACCCTCTCTGGAAACACCATATATTTT. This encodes CSALSFTGDTLSGNTIYF. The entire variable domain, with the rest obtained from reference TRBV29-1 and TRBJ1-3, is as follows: SAVISQKPSRDICQRGTSLTIQCQVDSQVTMMFWYRQQPGQSLTLIATANQGSEATYESGFVIDKFPISRPNLTFSTLTVSNMSPEDSSIYLCSALSFTGDTLSGNTIYFGEGSWLTVV.

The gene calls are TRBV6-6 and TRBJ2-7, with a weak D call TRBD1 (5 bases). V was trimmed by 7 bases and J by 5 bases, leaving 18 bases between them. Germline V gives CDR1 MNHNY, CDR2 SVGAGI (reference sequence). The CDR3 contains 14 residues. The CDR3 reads CASNGLQGGDEQYF. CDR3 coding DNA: TGTGCCAGCAATGGGCTCCAGGGCGGAGACGAGCAGTACTTC.

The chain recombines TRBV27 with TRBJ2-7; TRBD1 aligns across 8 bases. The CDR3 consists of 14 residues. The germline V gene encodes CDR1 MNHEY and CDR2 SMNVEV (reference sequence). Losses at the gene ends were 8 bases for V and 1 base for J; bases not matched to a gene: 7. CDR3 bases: TGTGCCAGCGGAGAACGGGACAGGTCCTACGAGCAGTACTTC. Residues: CASGERDRSYEQYF.

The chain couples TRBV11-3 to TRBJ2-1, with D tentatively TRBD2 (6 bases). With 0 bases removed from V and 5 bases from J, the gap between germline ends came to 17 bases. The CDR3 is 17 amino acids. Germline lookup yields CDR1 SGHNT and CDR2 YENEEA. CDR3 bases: TGTGCCAGCAGCTTAGATCTCGGGGGATCAAGCCACAATGAGCAGTTCTTC. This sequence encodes CASSLDLGGSSHNEQFF.

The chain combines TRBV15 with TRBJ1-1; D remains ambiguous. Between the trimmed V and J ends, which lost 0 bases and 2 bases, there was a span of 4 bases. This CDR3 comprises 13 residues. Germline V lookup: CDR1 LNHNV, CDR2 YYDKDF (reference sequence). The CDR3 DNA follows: TGTGCCACCAGCAGAGATCCAAACACTGAAGCTTTCTTT. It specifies CATSRDPNTEAFF.

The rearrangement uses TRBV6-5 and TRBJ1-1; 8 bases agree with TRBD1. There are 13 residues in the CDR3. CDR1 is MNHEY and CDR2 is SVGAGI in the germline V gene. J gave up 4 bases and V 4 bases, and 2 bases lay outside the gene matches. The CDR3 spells CASSLDRGTEAFF. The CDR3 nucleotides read TGTGCCAGCAGTTTAGACAGGGGCACTGAAGCTTTCTTT.

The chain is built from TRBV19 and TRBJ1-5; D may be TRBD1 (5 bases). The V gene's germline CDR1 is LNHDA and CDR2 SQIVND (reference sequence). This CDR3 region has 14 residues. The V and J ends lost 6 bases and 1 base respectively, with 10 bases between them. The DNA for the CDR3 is TGTGCCAGTAGCTTTCAGGGAAGCAATCAGCCCCAGCATTTT. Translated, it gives CASSFQGSNQPQHF.